This TCR beta chain is drawn from a study of shared clonotypes between healthy human individuals. Generated by immunoSEQ multiplex PCR, the TCRdb table keeps only in-frame clones and is missing some. The sample carries roughly 2.2 million clones, over 85% recorded once. This CDR3 contains 16 residues. The germline CDR1 and CDR2 sequences are SGHRS and YFSETQ. The J segment lost 1 base and the V segment lost 4 bases, leaving 7 bases of the junction unmatched. Free of recent acute infections or vaccinations, the donors were healthy HIV-negative adults. The count of this clone is one. The J gene is TRBJ2-7, the V gene TRBV5-1; TRBD2 agrees at 11 bases. This clonotype was obtained from a man between 18 and 29 years old in good health. Some clones in this sample may be carry-over from other donors' samples. Sequenced: naive CD4+ T cells from PBMCs. Stated subset: CD45RA+ positively selected. This chain's CDR3 is CASSLLAGVLSYEQYF. CDR3 DNA: TGCGCCAGCAGCCTACTAGCGGGAGTACTTTCCTACGAGCAGTACTTC.